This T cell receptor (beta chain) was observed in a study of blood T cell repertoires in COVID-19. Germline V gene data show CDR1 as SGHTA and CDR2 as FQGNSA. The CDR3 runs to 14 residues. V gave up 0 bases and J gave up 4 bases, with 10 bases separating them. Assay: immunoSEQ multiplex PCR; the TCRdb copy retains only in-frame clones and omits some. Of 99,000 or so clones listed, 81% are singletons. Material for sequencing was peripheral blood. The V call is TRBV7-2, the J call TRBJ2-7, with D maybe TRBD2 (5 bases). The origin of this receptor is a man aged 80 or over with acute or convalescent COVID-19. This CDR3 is CASSLASGVYEQYF. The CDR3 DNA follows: TGTGCCAGCAGCTTAGCCAGCGGAGTGTACGAGCAGTACTTC.